This TCR beta chain was sequenced in a study of response to subunit inactivated influenza vaccine. On this clonotype itself: Its antigen remains unknown.

TCRdb ran MiXCR on the RT-PCR reads and lists one entry per CDR3 protein. The sample consists of under 750,000 distinct CDR3 sequences, roughly 12% of them appearing once. Study findings and constraints: New T cells are recruited in small numbers by each seasonal influenza vaccination, according to the authors' suggestion.

This clonotype was sampled from a man aged 50 to 59 who received an inactivated influenza vaccine. The sample consisted of PBMCs from blood, taken on the day of vaccination.

The CDR3 here is CASSFRRGTPGELFF. CDR3 bases: TGTGCCAGCAGCTTTCGGCGGGGGACCCCCGGGGAGCTGTTTTTT. This sequence joins TRBV11-1 and TRBJ2-2, with 7 positions matching TRBD2. V shed 3 bases and J 6 bases; nucleotides not matched to a gene: 7. The germline gives CDR1 SGHAT, CDR2 FQDESV (reference sequence). The CDR3 is 15 amino acids.